The 21 T cell receptor beta chains below all came from one sample that was sequenced in a study of blood T cell repertoires in COVID-19. Only in-frame clones appear in the TCRdb table, and some are missing; sequencing was by immunoSEQ multiplex PCR. The repertoire holds 70,000 to 85,000 clones, with roughly 82% as singletons. Sequenced input: peripheral blood. All receptors come from an elderly man with acute or convalescent COVID-19.

The rearrangement uses TRBV11-2 and TRBJ2-3; 10 bases are a match to TRBD1. Trimming at V came to 5 bases and at J to 5 bases, leaving 13 bases not matched to a gene. The CDR3 has 17 amino acids. The V gene's germline CDR1 is SGHAT and CDR2 FQNNGV. CDR3: CASSPRGTGDRGDTQYF. The CDR3 DNA follows: TGTGCCAGCAGCCCTAGGGGGACAGGGGACCGGGGAGATACGCAGTATTTT.

The gene calls are TRBV6-2 or TRBV6-3 and TRBJ1-2; D gene uncertain. Germline values: CDR1 MNHEY, CDR2 SVGEGT. The CDR3 has 16 amino acids. V lost 2 bases and J lost 5, with 18 bases in between. CDR3 sequence (DNA): TGTGCCAGCAGTTACGGTTTTCAGTCGGCGGGGTATGGCTACACCTTC. Translation gives CASSYGFQSAGYGYTF.

The rearrangement uses TRBV7-3 and TRBJ2-3; tentative D call: TRBD1 (5 bases). V was cut by 2 bases and J by 1 base, with 16 bases left in between. This CDR3 is 17 amino acids long. Germline loops: CDR1 SGHTA, CDR2 FQGTGA. The DNA for the CDR3 is TGTGCCAGCAGCTTATACGCAGGGCTTCAGGGCACAGATACGCAGTATTTT. Encoded protein: CASSLYAGLQGTDTQYF.

This chain links TRBV19 with TRBJ1-2, with D maybe TRBD1 (5 bases). V shed 3 bases and J shed 4 bases, with 9 bases lying between them. This CDR3 is built from 13 residues. Germline assignment: CDR1 LNHDA and CDR2 SQIVND (reference sequence). The CDR3: CASSMGQSYGYTF. CDR3 in DNA: TGTGCCAGTAGTATGGGGCAAAGCTATGGCTACACCTTC.

The rearrangement uses TRBV3-1 (or the pseudogene TRBV3-2) and TRBJ1-3; 9 bases fit TRBD1. Germline lookup yields CDR1 LGHDT and CDR2 YNNKEL (reference sequence). The CDR3 is made up of 14 amino acids. V shed 4 bases and J 4 bases; nucleotides not matched to a gene: 2. The DNA for the CDR3 is TGTGCCAGCAGCCGACAGGGGGAGGGAAACACCATATATTTT. It is translated as CASSRQGEGNTIYF.

This clone has just a few counts. The chain is built from TRBV5-4 and TRBJ1-6, with D possibly TRBD1 on 6 matching bases. CDR1 and CDR2 (germline): SGHNT, YYREEE (reference sequence). The V end was cut by 5 bases, the J end by 8 bases, with 8 bases between. The CDR3 contains 12 residues. DNA for the CDR3: TGTGCCAGCAGAGGGGGGGATTCACCCCTCCACTTT. It translates to CASRGGDSPLHF.

This clone was detected only a few times. This chain links TRBV7-9 with TRBJ1-1; TRBD1 agrees at 11 bases. The CDR3 has 15 residues. After removal of 5 bases from V and 0 bases from J, the junction contained 2 bases not matched to a gene. CDR1 and CDR2 from the germline V gene are SEHNR and FQNEAQ (reference sequence). CDR3 sequence: CASSGQGAMNTEAFF. The CDR3 DNA is TGTGCCAGCAGCGGACAGGGGGCTATGAACACTGAAGCTTTCTTT.

The rearrangement joins TRBV6-6 to TRBJ2-4, with TRBD1 identical over 8 bases. The CDR3 covers 15 residues. J was trimmed by 8 bases and V by 8 bases; bases with no gene match: 14. Germline V gives CDR1 MNHNY, CDR2 SVGAGI (reference sequence). CDR3 nucleotides: TGTGCCAGCCGCTCGACAGGGGCCCTGGGATACATTCAGTACTTC. It yields the protein CASRSTGALGYIQYF.

The CDR3 sequence: CASSEFPGNTEAFF. The CDR3 coding sequence is TGTGCCAGCAGTGAATTCCCGGGGAACACTGAAGCTTTCTTT. The chain has TRBV6-1 and TRBJ1-1; unclear D gene. V lost 2 bases to trimming and J lost 1 base, with 8 bases between them. Germline loops: CDR1 MNHNS, CDR2 SASEGT. The CDR3 is 14 residues long.

The V gene is TRBV2, the J gene TRBJ2-3; the D gene is possibly TRBD1 (5 bases). The CDR3 covers 14 residues. Trimming stripped 6 bases from V and 0 bases from J, with 10 bases between. Per germline, CDR1 SNHLY and CDR2 FYNNEI. Written as DNA, the CDR3 is TGTGCCAGCAGGGCAGGGCCTAGCACAGATACGCAGTATTTT. Protein sequence: CASRAGPSTDTQYF.

The rearrangement uses TRBV29-1 and TRBJ1-1; a possible D gene is TRBD1 (6 bases). Germline loops: CDR1 SQVTM, CDR2 ANQGSEA. This CDR3 region has 11 residues. V lost 6 bases, J lost 6 bases, and 11 bases lay in between. CDR3 coding DNA: TGCAGCGTAGGGGGTTCATCTGAAGCTTTCTTT. Translating gives CSVGGSSEAFF.

The chain joins TRBV7-2 to TRBJ1-1; possibly TRBD1 for D (5 bases). V lost 2 bases and J 2 bases, leaving 12 bases between the germline ends. From germline, CDR1 is SGHTA and CDR2 FQGNSA. This CDR3 has 15 amino acids. CDR3 nucleotide sequence: TGTGCCAGCAGCTTAAAATCGGGGGGAAACACTGAAGCTTTCTTT. It codes for CASSLKSGGNTEAFF.

The chain employs TRBV3-1 (or the pseudogene TRBV3-2) and TRBJ2-7; D gene ambiguous. Trimming shortened V by 4 bases and J by 4 bases, and 8 bases separated the two germline ends. In germline, CDR1 is LGHDT, CDR2 YNNKEL (reference sequence). The CDR3 loop spans 12 amino acids. The CDR3 coding sequence is TGTGCCAGCAGCCTCTCGGGTTACGAGCAGTACTTC. It specifies CASSLSGYEQYF.

This chain connects TRBV14 to TRBJ1-6; TRBD1 aligns across 9 bases. Germline values: CDR1 SGHDN, CDR2 FVKESK. Trimming removed 4 bases from V and 9 bases from J; junction bases left unmatched: 7. The CDR3 is made up of 15 amino acids. The CDR3 DNA follows: TGTGCCAGCAGCCGAGGGACAGGGAACGGTTCACCCCTCCACTTT. This sequence encodes CASSRGTGNGSPLHF.

The CDR3 here is CASRPQPTGYEQYF. For the CDR3, the DNA is TGTGCCAGCAGGCCTCAACCTACAGGGTACGAGCAGTACTTC. The V call is TRBV27, the J call TRBJ2-7; D is perhaps TRBD1 (6 bases). Per germline, CDR1 MNHEY and CDR2 SMNVEV (reference sequence). V shed 6 bases and J shed 4 bases, with 16 bases lying between them. This CDR3 is 14 amino acids long.

Comment on this clone: A read error may account for a junction end that differs from germline. The chain is built from TRBV11-2 and TRBJ1-4; 7 positions match TRBD1. The CDR3 loop spans 16 amino acids. Looked up from germline, CDR1 is SGHAT and CDR2 is FQNNGV. The CDR3 coding sequence is TGTGCCAGCAGCCTAGACCACCAGGGGGTATATGAAAAACTGTTTTTT. Amino acid sequence: CASSLDHQGVYEKLFF.

V gene TRBV5-1 combines with J gene TRBJ1-4; D unclear. Germline V CDR1 and CDR2: SGHRS, YFSETQ. This CDR3 has 15 residues. The V and J ends lost 0 bases and 3 bases respectively, with 9 bases between them. CDR3 sequence: CASSLGPAANEKLFF. The CDR3 DNA is TGCGCCAGCAGCTTGGGGCCAGCGGCTAATGAAAAACTGTTTTTT.

The CDR3 bases are TGTGCCAGCAGCTTAGATCTTGGACAGGGGGCAAATGGCTACACCTTC. Residues: CASSLDLGQGANGYTF. The V call is TRBV11-2, the J call TRBJ1-2, with 11 positions matching TRBD1. V shed 0 bases, J shed 6 bases, and the junction held 6 bases outside the gene matches. This CDR3 has 16 amino acids. Germline CDR1 SGHAT, CDR2 FQNNGV.

This chain uses TRBV14 with TRBJ1-4; 9 positions match TRBD1. Germline CDR1 and CDR2: SGHDN and FVKESK. The CDR3 loop spans 16 amino acids. J gave up 7 bases and V 4 bases, and 10 bases lay outside the gene matches. The CDR3 reads CASSPRGTGIFEKLFF. Written as DNA, the CDR3 is TGTGCCAGCAGCCCCCGCGGGACAGGGATTTTTGAAAAACTGTTTTTT.

V is TRBV7-8 and J is TRBJ2-1, with TRBD2 as a possible D gene (6 bases). Germline V CDR1 and CDR2: SGHVS, FQNEAQ. The CDR3 consists of 15 residues. V lost 1 base and J lost 9, with 16 bases in between. The CDR3 sequence is CASSLVPGLGTEQFF. In DNA form, the CDR3 reads TGTGCCAGCAGCTTAGTGCCGGGACTGGGTACTGAGCAGTTCTTC.

The V call is TRBV3-1 (or the pseudogene TRBV3-2), the J call TRBJ2-3; TRBD1 matches 7 bases. J gave up 4 bases and V 1 base, and 5 bases lay outside the gene matches. The CDR3 spans 15 residues. The V gene's germline CDR1 is LGHDT and CDR2 YNNKEL (reference sequence). The CDR3 is CASSQGTGGPDTQYF. CDR3 bases: TGTGCCAGCAGCCAAGGGACAGGCGGCCCAGATACGCAGTATTTT.